This T cell receptor beta chain originates from a study of control samples from healthy donors and cancer patients. As regards this clone: Other DNA sequences from this sample encode an identical CDR3 as well.

The germline CDR1 and CDR2 sequences are MNHEY and SVGAGI. The V end was cut by 0 bases, the J end by 5 bases, with 10 bases between. This CDR3 comprises 14 residues. Profiling relied on immunoSEQ multiplex PCR, and the TCRdb table lists in-frame clones only, not all of them. The sample holds approximately 45,000 clones, around 90% seen once. This TCR was recovered from a woman aged 40 to 49 with head and neck cancer. Sequencing used PBMCs. The chain employs TRBV6-5 and TRBJ2-5; maybe TRBD2 (5 bases). The CDR3 protein is CASSYSRGPETQYF. The CDR3 DNA sequence: TGTGCCAGCAGTTACTCGAGAGGGCCGGAGACCCAGTACTTC.